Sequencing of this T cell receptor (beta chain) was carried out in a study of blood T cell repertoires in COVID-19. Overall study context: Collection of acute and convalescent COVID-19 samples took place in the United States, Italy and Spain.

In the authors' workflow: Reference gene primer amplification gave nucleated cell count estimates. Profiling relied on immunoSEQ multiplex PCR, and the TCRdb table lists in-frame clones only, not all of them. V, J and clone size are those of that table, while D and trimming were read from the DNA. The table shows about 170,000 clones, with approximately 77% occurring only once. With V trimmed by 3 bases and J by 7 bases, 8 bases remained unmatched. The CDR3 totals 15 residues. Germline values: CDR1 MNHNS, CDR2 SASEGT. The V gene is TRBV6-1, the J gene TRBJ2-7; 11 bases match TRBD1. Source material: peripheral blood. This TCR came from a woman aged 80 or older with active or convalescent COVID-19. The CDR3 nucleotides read TGTGCCAGCAGTGATCCGGGACAGGGGGAGTGGGAGCAGTACTTC. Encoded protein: CASSDPGQGEWEQYF.